This entry lists 18 T cell receptor beta chains sequenced from one sample in a study of blood T cell repertoires in COVID-19 (dated by TCRdb to about 2020). The library relied on the immunoSEQ multiplex PCR assay. In TCRdb, the immuneACCESS table is reduced to in-frame sequences with V and J assigned. These tables do not hold every clone; where another copy was compared, an unresolved V gene accounts for under half, and the others remain unexplained. The sample includes 200,000 to 250,000 clones, with around 83% observed a single time. Around 7.2% of the sample belongs to the ten largest clones. Specimen: peripheral blood. These receptors all come from a woman in her forties or fifties with acute or convalescent COVID-19.

The chain recombines TRBV3-1 (or the pseudogene TRBV3-2) with TRBJ1-1; D may be TRBD1 (5 bases). Germline V lookup: CDR1 LGHDT, CDR2 YNNKEL (reference sequence). Trimming stripped 1 base from V and 6 bases from J, with 9 bases between. The CDR3 spans 13 residues. Here the CDR3 reads CASSQVQGAEAFF. The DNA of the CDR3 is TGTGCCAGCAGCCAAGTTCAAGGGGCTGAAGCTTTCTTT.

This sequence joins TRBV7-2 and TRBJ2-3; 9 bases map to TRBD2. The CDR3 has 18 residues. CDR1 and CDR2 (germline): SGHTA, FQGNSA. V was clipped by 7 bases and J by 1 base; unmatched bases: 15. The CDR3 DNA is TGTGCCAGCATATTGCGGGGGGGCCCGAGCGTGGGCACAGATACGCAGTATTTT. Translating gives CASILRGGPSVGTDTQYF.

V gene TRBV27 combines with J gene TRBJ2-7; D might be TRBD2 (6 bases). Looked up from germline, CDR1 is MNHEY and CDR2 is SMNVEV (reference sequence). CDR3 length: 14 residues. Trimming took 4 bases from V and 5 from J, leaving 15 bases between them. Here the CDR3 reads CASSSQRVVDEQYF. The CDR3 bases are TGTGCCAGCAGTTCTCAGCGGGTGGTAGACGAGCAGTACTTC.

J is TRBJ2-7 and V is TRBV7-9; 10 bases align to TRBD2. CDR3 size: 16 residues. Germline V gene sequence: CDR1 SEHNR, CDR2 FQNEAQ (reference sequence). V lost 2 bases to trimming and J lost 0 bases; unmatched junction nucleotides: 4. The CDR3 nucleotides read TGTGCCAGCAGCTTATCTCTAGCGGGAGCCTCCTACGAGCAGTACTTC. Encoded protein: CASSLSLAGASYEQYF.

V and J are TRBV29-1 and TRBJ2-5; maybe TRBD1 (6 bases). V lost 4 bases and J 5 bases, leaving 11 bases between the germline ends. The length of the CDR3 is 12 residues. Germline CDR1 is SQVTM and CDR2 is ANQGSEA. CDR3 sequence: CSVGQVGETQYF. For the CDR3, the DNA is TGCAGCGTTGGACAGGTCGGTGAGACCCAGTACTTC.

The J gene is TRBJ1-6, the V gene TRBV28; D possibly corresponds to TRBD1 (5 bases). Looked up from germline, CDR1 is MDHEN and CDR2 is SYDVKM. This CDR3 contains 16 residues. V was pared by 4 bases and J by 0 bases, with 10 bases between. The CDR3 protein is CASSSGIPSYNSPLHF. In DNA, the CDR3 is TGTGCCAGCAGTTCAGGGATCCCCTCCTATAATTCACCCCTCCACTTT.

As to this clone: The junction does not match germline at one end; this may be a read error. The chain employs TRBV3-1 (or the pseudogene TRBV3-2) and TRBJ2-7; 8 bases are a match to TRBD2. The CDR3 has 14 residues. Germline CDR1 reads LGHDT; CDR2 reads YNNKEL (reference sequence). The CDR3 bases are TGTGCCAGCAGCCACAGGATTAGCGGGGTAAATTCTCACTTC. It encodes CASSHRISGVNSHF.

This clone showed up just a few times. This chain joins TRBV12-5 and TRBJ2-2, with 9 positions matching TRBD2. This CDR3 comprises 16 residues. The germline gives CDR1 LGHNT, CDR2 FRNRAP. The V and J ends lost 5 bases and 1 base, in that order; junction bases with no gene match: 5. DNA of the CDR3: TGTGCTAGTGGTCTTCATAGCGGGGGGAACACCGGGGAGCTGTTTTTT. Translation: CASGLHSGGNTGELFF.

This chain joins TRBV5-6 and TRBJ2-7; no definite D call. V dropped 3 bases and J dropped 3 bases, with 7 bases sitting between them. Germline V gives CDR1 SGHDT, CDR2 YYEEEE. The CDR3 is 12 amino acids. The CDR3 sequence is CASSSQLYEQYF. In DNA form, the CDR3 reads TGTGCCAGCAGCTCCCAACTCTACGAGCAGTACTTC. The variable domain in full, completed from reference TRBV5-6 and TRBJ2-7, reads DAGVTQSPTHLIKTRGQQVTLRCSPKSGHDTVSWYQQALGQGPQFIFQYYEEEERQRGNFPDRFSGHQFPNYSSELNVNALLLGDSALYLCASSSQLYEQYFGPGTRLTVT.

The chain has TRBV19 and TRBJ1-1; D remains ambiguous. V was pared by 7 bases and J by 8 bases, with 20 bases between. Germline values: CDR1 LNHDA, CDR2 SQIVND (reference sequence). The CDR3 runs 14 residues. The CDR3 reads CASTTGIVALEAFF. The CDR3 coding sequence is TGTGCCAGTACTACCGGGATCGTGGCCCTAGAAGCTTTCTTT.

The chain links TRBV2 to TRBJ2-7, with 8 bases aligning to TRBD2. This CDR3 is built from 16 residues. Trimming cost V 3 bases and J 7 bases; bases outside gene matches: 14. Germline V gives CDR1 SNHLY, CDR2 FYNNEI. The CDR3 DNA sequence: TGTGCCAGCAGTGATAGGAGCGCGGGAGGCCTAGGGGAGCAGTACTTC. It yields the protein CASSDRSAGGLGEQYF.

With regard to this clone: The sample has other DNA sequences that encode this CDR3 too. The chain has TRBV5-6 and TRBJ2-7; D is unclear. V was trimmed by 1 base and J by 3 bases, leaving 5 bases between them. The CDR3 totals 12 residues. In germline, CDR1 is SGHDT, CDR2 YYEEEE. Written as DNA, the CDR3 is TGTGCCAGCAGCTTGTCTAGCTACGAGCAGTACTTC. This sequence encodes CASSLSSYEQYF.

This chain links TRBV11-2 with TRBJ2-7; a possible D gene is TRBD1 (5 bases). V gave up 5 bases and J gave up 1 base, with 15 bases separating them. Germline V lookup: CDR1 SGHAT, CDR2 FQNNGV. The CDR3 contains 15 residues. The CDR3, as DNA: TGTGCCAGCAGCCCAGGGTCGAGCCTGTCCTACGAGCAGTACTTC. Amino acids: CASSPGSSLSYEQYF.

The count of this clone is one. The V and J genes are TRBV28 and TRBJ2-5; 7 nucleotides match TRBD2. The CDR3 is 15 residues long. Germline CDR1 is MDHEN and CDR2 is SYDVKM. Germline trimming cut 5 bases from V and 2 bases from J; bases unmatched to any gene: 8. The CDR3 sequence is CASSTTLAVQETQYF. CDR3 in DNA: TGTGCCAGCAGTACCACTCTAGCGGTTCAAGAGACCCAGTACTTC.

V usage is TRBV3-1 (or the pseudogene TRBV3-2) and J usage is TRBJ2-2; TRBD1 is a possible D gene (5 bases). From germline, CDR1 is LGHDT and CDR2 YNNKEL (reference sequence). Trimming stripped 5 bases from V and 5 bases from J, with 12 bases between. The CDR3 is made up of 14 amino acids. The CDR3: CASSTNRFTGELFF. CDR3 DNA sequence: TGTGCCAGCAGCACAAACAGGTTTACCGGGGAGCTGTTTTTT.

The chain uses TRBV10-2 and TRBJ2-1; the match to TRBD2 covers 9 bases. Germline V CDR1 and CDR2: WSHSY, SAAADI. V gave up 6 bases and J gave up 7 bases; unmatched junction bases: 7. CDR3 length equals 14 residues. In DNA, the CDR3 is TGCGCCAGCAGGGGACTAGCTGAACAGAATGAGCAGTTCTTC. Translated: CASRGLAEQNEQFF.

The rearrangement uses TRBV6-5 and TRBJ2-7; TRBD2 agrees at 11 bases. The CDR3 loop spans 15 amino acids. Per germline, CDR1 MNHEY and CDR2 SVGAGI. Losses at the gene ends were 2 bases for V and 5 bases for J; bases not matched to a gene: 5. CDR3 nucleotide sequence: TGTGCCAGCAGTTACGGAAAACTAGCGGGGGACGAGCAGTACTTC. Its protein is CASSYGKLAGDEQYF.

This chain uses TRBV7-2 with TRBJ1-5; tentative D call: TRBD1 (6 bases). The CDR3 has 15 amino acids. V was clipped by 2 bases and J by 2 bases, with 10 bases between them. Germline CDR1 reads SGHTA; CDR2 reads FQGNSA. CDR3 in amino acids: CASSLQGSGNQPQHF. The CDR3 DNA is TGTGCCAGCAGCTTACAGGGGTCTGGCAATCAGCCCCAGCATTTT. The variable domain in full, with the rest retrieved from reference TRBV7-2 and TRBJ1-5, is GAGVSQSPSNKVTEKGKDVELRCDPISGHTALYWYRQSLGQGLEFLIYFQGNSAPDKSGLPSDRFSAERTGGSVSTLTIQRTQQEDSAVYLCASSLQGSGNQPQHFGDGTRLSIL.